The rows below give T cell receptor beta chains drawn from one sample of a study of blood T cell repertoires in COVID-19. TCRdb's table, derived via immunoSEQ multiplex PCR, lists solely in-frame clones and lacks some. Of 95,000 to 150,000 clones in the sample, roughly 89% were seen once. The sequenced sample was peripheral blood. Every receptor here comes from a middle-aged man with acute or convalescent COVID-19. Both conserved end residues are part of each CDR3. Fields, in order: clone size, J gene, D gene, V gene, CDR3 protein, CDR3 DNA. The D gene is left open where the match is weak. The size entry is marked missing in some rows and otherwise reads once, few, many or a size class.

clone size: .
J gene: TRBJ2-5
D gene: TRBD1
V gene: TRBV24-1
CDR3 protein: CATSDPGQVQETQYF
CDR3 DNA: TGTGCCACCAGTGACCCCGGACAGGTTCAAGAGACCCAGTACTTC

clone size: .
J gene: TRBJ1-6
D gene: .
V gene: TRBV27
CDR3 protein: CASSSRIAGTSYNSPLHF
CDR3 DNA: TGTGCCAGCAGCTCGAGAATAGCCGGGACATCCTATAATTCACCCCTCCACTTT

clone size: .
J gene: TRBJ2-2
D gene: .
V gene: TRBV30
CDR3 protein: CACQDPRQLNTGELFF
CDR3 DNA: TGTGCCTGCCAAGACCCCCGACAGCTTAACACCGGGGAGCTGTTTTTT

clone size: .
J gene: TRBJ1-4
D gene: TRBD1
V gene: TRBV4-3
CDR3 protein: CASSHRTGWDEKLFF
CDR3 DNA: TGCGCCAGCAGCCATAGGACAGGGTGGGATGAAAAACTGTTTTTT

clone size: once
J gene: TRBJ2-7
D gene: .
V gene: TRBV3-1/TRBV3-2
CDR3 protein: CASSSGVHEQYF
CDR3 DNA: TGTGCCAGCAGCTCAGGGGTCCACGAGCAGTACTTC

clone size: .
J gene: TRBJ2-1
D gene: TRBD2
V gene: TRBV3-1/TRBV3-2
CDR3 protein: CASSQSGGLDNEQFF
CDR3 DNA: TGTGCCAGCAGCCAGAGCGGGGGGTTGGACAATGAGCAGTTCTTC

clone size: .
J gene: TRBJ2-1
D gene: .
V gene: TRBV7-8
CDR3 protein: CASSLGPYNEQFF
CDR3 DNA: TGTGCCAGCAGCTTGGGCCCCTACAATGAGCAGTTCTTC

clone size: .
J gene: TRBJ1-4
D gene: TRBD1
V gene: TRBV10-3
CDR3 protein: CAISPGTGYKEEKLFF
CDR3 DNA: TGTGCCATCAGTCCCGGGACAGGATATAAGGAAGAAAAACTGTTTTTT

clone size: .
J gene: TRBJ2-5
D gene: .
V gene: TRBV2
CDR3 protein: CASSEPGWETQYF
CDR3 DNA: TGTGCCAGCAGTGAACCAGGTTGGGAGACCCAGTACTTC

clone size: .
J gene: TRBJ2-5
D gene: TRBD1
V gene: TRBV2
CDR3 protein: CASKPGTGTGFKTQYF
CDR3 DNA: TGTGCCAGCAAGCCCGGGACCGGGACAGGGTTCAAGACCCAGTACTTC